The entry that follows covers one TCR beta chain sequence. The antigen is unknown. The data stem from a study of shared clonotypes between healthy human individuals. The study's findings and limits: Clonotype sharing among donors, it was expected, would be affected by sequencing depth. Memory subsets generally showed lower estimated richness than naive subsets.

Trimming shortened V by 5 bases and J by 3 bases, and 14 bases separated the two germline ends. The germline V gene encodes CDR1 GTSNPN and CDR2 SVGIG (reference sequence). This CDR3 is built from 13 residues. Selected positively for CCR7 and CD45RO-negative, naive CD8 cells excluded terminally differentiated effector memory CD45RA+ cells. Clones were read by immunoSEQ multiplex PCR, and TCRdb kept only the in-frame ones, dropping some. The sample lists 2 million or so clones; approximately 95% were seen once. The rearrangement joins TRBV30 to TRBJ2-7; no clear D. The source is a man younger than 35 in good health. Sequenced: naive CD8+ T cells sorted from blood. The CDR3 is CAWGHGPYYEQYF. CDR3 in DNA: TGTGCCTGGGGGCACGGGCCTTACTACGAGCAGTACTTC. Drawing the rest from reference TRBV30 and TRBJ2-7, the complete variable domain is SQTIHQWPATLVQPVGSPLSLECTVEGTSNPNLYWYRQAAGRGLQLLFYSVGIGQISSEVPQNLSASRPQDRQFILSSKKLLLSDSGFYLCAWGHGPYYEQYFGPGTRLTVT.